The sequence of this T cell receptor (beta chain) was determined in a study of beta chain features in type 1 diabetes (dated by TCRdb to 2016 to 2018). Notes on the research overall: Mean age, gender distribution, total cell number and subset yield did not differ between patients and healthy donors. A total of roughly 100,000,000 sorted cells were examined across all samples, and the number of cells per subset was strongly correlated with RNA yield. The study compared TCRB repertoires of sorted circulating CD4+ T cell subsets between recently diagnosed type 1 diabetes patients and matched healthy donors. Regulatory and stem cell-like memory subsets were obtained from only 8 patients and about eight healthy donors, while naive and central memory subsets were obtained from all 28 donors.

The full study reports these points: PCR might favor shorter templates, but patient and control samples were amplified and corrected together, so any skew would affect both groups equally. HLA sub-analyses involved small numbers of individuals, so any influence of HLA type on TCRB rearrangement remained unresolved. The naive, central memory and regulatory TCRB repertoires appeared to resemble one another more closely among patients than among healthy donors. Because cDNA was sequenced instead of genomic DNA, activated cells with high expression could be over-represented, although the groups did not differ in activation or CD3 levels. At VDJ recombination sites, type 1 diabetes patients had fewer insertions and more deleted nucleotides, which implies abnormalities in thymic rearrangement. In all four CD4+ subsets, TCRB CDR3 length was moderately but significantly shorter in type 1 diabetes patients.

All of the isolated RNA was reverse transcribed with the High Capacity cDNA Reverse Transcription Kit, so expressed TCRB transcripts were sequenced. Naive, central memory and regulatory T cell samples underwent deep immunoSEQ sequencing, averaging roughly 3.4 million total reads per sample. Sorted cells were lysed in RLT buffer and RNA was extracted with DNase-treated RNeasy Micro or Mini kits, depending on cell number. To prevent cross-contamination, every cell subset was processed on its own, while patient and healthy donor samples were processed together. Using the immunoSEQ multiplex PCR, TCRB sequences were amplified from cDNA into 87-bp fragments spanning the CDR3 region. Sequencing of the amplicons was performed on the Illumina HiSeq platform. From the authors' description of their analysis: PCR bias was corrected computationally using synthetic template baselines, and reads within Hamming distance 2 were collapsed, with unmergeable singletons discarded. By aligning reads against IMGT, V, D and J genes, CDR3 length, and insertions or deletions at six rearrangement sites were assigned. Within each subset, clonotype counts were normalized to sorted cell number, and only after that were true diversity and Gini coefficients computed with the tcR R package. The overlap coefficient, calculated on TCRB nucleotide sequences, was used to measure repertoire sharing. As a proxy for the pre-selection repertoire, out-of-frame TCRB sequences from naive cells were analyzed. TCRdb holds this immuneACCESS table with in-frame rearrangements only. Some clones are missing; in checked studies, unresolved V genes explain under half, and the rest has no known cause. V, J and clone size were drawn from that table, and D and trimming were deduced from the DNA. In all, the sample holds more than 250,000 clones, and roughly an eighth of those were seen once. Jointly, the top ten make up 0.015% to 0.02% of the sample.

CDR1 and CDR2, per the germline V gene (reference sequence), are LNHNV and YYDKDF. V is cut back by 3 bases and J by 4 bases, with 0 bases in the junction unmatched. The CDR3 contains 12 residues, cysteine and phenylalanine counted. The only DNA kept is the CDR3, 36 bases in frame from the first base. Remarks on this clone: The antigen it recognizes is unknown. Within one base of it there is no much larger clone, and no base qualities were kept.

Each donor gave one peripheral blood draw, approximately 0.11 L on average, collected into heparinised tubes. A BD FACSAria II and a panel including CD45RO, CCR7, CD25, CD127, CD95 and CD27 were used to sort naive, central memory, regulatory and stem cell-like memory CD4+ T cells. A purity above 95% was achieved for all sorted populations. Right away, PBMCs were isolated by Lymphoprep density gradient centrifugation and were stained directly, with no culture step. To minimize batch effects, samples were stained and sorted in pairs, one healthy donor with one patient per experiment. The V gene is TRBV15 and the J gene is TRBJ2-7, and TRBD2 matches 7 of the central bases. This TCR came from a man younger than 45 with type 1 diabetes. The material sequenced was naive CD4+ T cells from blood. In the paper's terms, the cell subset or site label means: true naive CD4+ T cells. The encoded CDR3 is CATSSSGYEQYF. The DNA sequence is as follows: TGTGCCACCAGCAGTAGCGGGTACGAGCAGTACTTC.